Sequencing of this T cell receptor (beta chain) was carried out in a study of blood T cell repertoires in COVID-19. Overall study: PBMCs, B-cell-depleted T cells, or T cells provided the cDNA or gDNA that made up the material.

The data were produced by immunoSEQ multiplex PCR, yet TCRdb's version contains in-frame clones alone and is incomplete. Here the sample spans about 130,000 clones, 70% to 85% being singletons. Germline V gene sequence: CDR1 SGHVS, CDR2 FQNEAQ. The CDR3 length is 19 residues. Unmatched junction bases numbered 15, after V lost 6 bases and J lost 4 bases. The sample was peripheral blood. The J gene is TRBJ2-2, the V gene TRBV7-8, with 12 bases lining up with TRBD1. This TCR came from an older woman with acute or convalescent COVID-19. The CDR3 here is CASRGTGGISSGGTGELFF. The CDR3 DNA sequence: TGTGCCAGCAGAGGGACAGGGGGCATCTCTAGCGGGGGCACCGGGGAGCTGTTTTTT.